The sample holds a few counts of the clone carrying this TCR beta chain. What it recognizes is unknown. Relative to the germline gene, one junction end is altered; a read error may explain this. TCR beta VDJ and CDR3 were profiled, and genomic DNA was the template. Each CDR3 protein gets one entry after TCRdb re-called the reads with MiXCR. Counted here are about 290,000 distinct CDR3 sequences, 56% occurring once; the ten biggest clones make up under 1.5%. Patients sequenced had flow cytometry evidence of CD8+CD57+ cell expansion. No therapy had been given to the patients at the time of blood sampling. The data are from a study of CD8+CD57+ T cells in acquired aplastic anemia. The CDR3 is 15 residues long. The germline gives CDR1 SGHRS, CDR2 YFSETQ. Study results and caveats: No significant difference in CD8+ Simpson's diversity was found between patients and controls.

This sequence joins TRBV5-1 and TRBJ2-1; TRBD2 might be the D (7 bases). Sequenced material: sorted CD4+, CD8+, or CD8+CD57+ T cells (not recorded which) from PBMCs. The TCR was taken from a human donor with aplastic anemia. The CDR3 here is CASSLRGGSYNEQFF. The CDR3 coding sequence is TGCGCCAGCAGCCTTAGGGGGGGCTCCTATAATGAGCAGTTCTTC.